The next 24 T cell receptor beta chains were all read from a single sample in a study of blood T cell repertoires in COVID-19. The method was immunoSEQ multiplex PCR; TCRdb's version includes in-frame clones alone and lacks a portion of them. The sample includes approximately 350,000 clones, roughly 87% of them seen just once. Sequenced: PBMCs or T cells enriched from blood (not recorded which). The origin of the receptors is a woman between 45 and 60 years old who had recovered from COVID-19.

This chain uses TRBV5-1 with TRBJ2-5; 8 nucleotides line up with TRBD2. Trimming cost V 5 bases and J 3 bases; bases outside gene matches: 3. CDR1 is SGHRS and CDR2 is YFSETQ in the germline V gene. The CDR3 consists of 13 residues. CDR3 loop: CASSIGGEETQYF. Written as DNA, the CDR3 is TGCGCCAGCAGTATCGGGGGGGAAGAGACCCAGTACTTC.

This chain links TRBV27 with TRBJ1-1; 8 bases are a match to TRBD1. The V and J ends lost 5 bases and 6 bases, in that order; junction bases with no gene match: 14. The CDR3 is 16 residues long. CDR1 and CDR2 (germline): MNHEY, SMNVEV (reference sequence). In DNA, the CDR3 is TGTGCCAGCAGTGCTACAGGGGGACCAACGATCCCTGAAGCTTTCTTT. Translated: CASSATGGPTIPEAFF.

The rearrangement joins TRBV19 to TRBJ2-2; 11 nucleotides align to TRBD2. CDR1 and CDR2 from the germline V gene are LNHDA and SQIVND (reference sequence). The CDR3 extends over 16 amino acids. V gave up 5 bases and J gave up 5 bases; unmatched junction bases: 7. The CDR3 DNA follows: TGTGCCAGTAGTTTAGCGGGAGGGCGCATGACCGGGGAGCTGTTTTTT. Translation gives CASSLAGGRMTGELFF.

The rearrangement links TRBV20-1 to TRBJ1-1, with D possibly being TRBD1 (5 bases). V was trimmed by 3 bases and J by 6 bases, leaving 8 bases between them. Germline V gives CDR1 DFQATT, CDR2 SNEGSKA (reference sequence). CDR3 length: 11 amino acids. In DNA, the CDR3 is TGCAGTGCTAGTAGGACATCTGAAGCTTTCTTT. Protein sequence: CSASRTSEAFF.

This sequence joins TRBV2 and TRBJ2-5; unclear D gene. CDR3 length equals 14 residues. The germline V and J ends were trimmed by 6 bases and 4 bases, with 15 bases remaining between them. Per germline, CDR1 SNHLY and CDR2 FYNNEI. This chain's CDR3 is CASRDGFFLETQYF. The CDR3 nucleotides are TGTGCCAGCAGAGACGGGTTCTTCCTAGAGACCCAGTACTTC. The whole variable domain, filled in from reference TRBV2 and TRBJ2-5, reads EPEVTQTPSHQVTQMGQEVILRCVPISNHLYFYWYRQILGQKVEFLVSFYNNEISEKSEIFDDQFSVERPDGSNFTLKIRSTKLEDSAMYFCASRDGFFLETQYFGPGTRLLVL.

V and J are TRBV18 and TRBJ2-1; tentatively, D is TRBD2 (5 bases). There are 17 residues in the CDR3. The germline CDR1 and CDR2 sequences are KGHSH and LQKENI. V lost 2 bases to trimming and J lost 4 bases, with 18 bases between them. CDR3 bases: TGTGCCAGCTCACCAATTTTCGGAGACTACCGTTACAATGAGCAGTTCTTC. It codes for CASSPIFGDYRYNEQFF.

This clone has just one count. The chain is built from TRBV5-4 and TRBJ2-6; a possible D gene is TRBD1 (5 bases). This CDR3 comprises 15 residues. Germline V CDR1 and CDR2: SGHNT, YYREEE (reference sequence). Trimming pared 1 base from V and 4 bases from J, leaving 9 bases between. Written as DNA, the CDR3 is TGTGCCAGCAGCTTGAATGGGGCCGGGGCCAACGTCCTGACTTTC. Translation gives CASSLNGAGANVLTF.

This sequence joins TRBV9 and TRBJ1-1; D perhaps matches TRBD1 (6 bases). V shed 1 base and J shed 4 bases, with 11 bases lying between them. Per the germline V gene, CDR1 is SGDLS and CDR2 is YYNGEE. This CDR3 has 14 residues. DNA for the CDR3: TGTGCCAGCAGCGTAAAGGGGGTAAGCACTGAAGCTTTCTTT. This sequence encodes CASSVKGVSTEAFF. Supplemented by reference TRBV9 and TRBJ1-1, the full variable domain reads DSGVTQTPKHLITATGQRVTLRCSPRSGDLSVYWYQQSLDQGLQFLIQYYNGEERAKGNILERFSAQQFPDLHSELNLSSLELGDSALYFCASSVKGVSTEAFFGQGTRLTVV.

The genes are TRBV19 and TRBJ1-1; D not certain. The CDR3 loop spans 13 amino acids. Germline CDR1 reads LNHDA; CDR2 reads SQIVND (reference sequence). With 5 bases removed from V and 2 bases from J, the gap between germline ends came to 9 bases. The CDR3 loop is CASSSQVNTEAFF. CDR3 bases: TGTGCCAGTAGTTCCCAGGTTAACACTGAAGCTTTCTTT.

The gene calls are TRBV5-4 and TRBJ1-1; D unclear. V was trimmed by 0 bases and J by 4 bases, leaving 13 bases between them. This CDR3 is 15 amino acids long. Per germline, CDR1 SGHNT and CDR2 YYREEE (reference sequence). Here the CDR3 reads CASSLEFAGFTEAFF. CDR3 nucleotide sequence: TGTGCCAGCAGCTTGGAGTTTGCAGGCTTCACTGAAGCTTTCTTT.

The rearrangement joins TRBV29-1 to TRBJ1-2, with D unresolved. The V gene's germline CDR1 is SQVTM and CDR2 ANQGSEA. The CDR3 totals 13 residues. The V and J ends lost 1 base and 0 bases respectively, with 6 bases between them. In DNA, the CDR3 is TGCAGCGTTGAAGCAGGTCCTAACTATGGCTACACCTTC. It codes for CSVEAGPNYGYTF.

The J gene is TRBJ1-3, the V gene TRBV6-2 or TRBV6-3, with TRBD1 as a possible D gene (5 bases). The CDR3 length is 20 residues. CDR1 is MNHEY, CDR2 SVGEGT, per germline. Trimming removed 2 bases from V and 0 bases from J, with 23 bases in between. CDR3 sequence: CASSYTHRKDELFSGNTIYF. The CDR3 DNA is TGTGCCAGCAGTTACACGCACAGGAAAGATGAACTCTTCTCTGGAAACACCATATATTTT.

This chain uses TRBV6-2 or TRBV6-3 with TRBJ1-1; 7 bases match TRBD1. Losses at the gene ends were 2 bases for V and 0 bases for J; bases not matched to a gene: 6. The CDR3 has 16 residues. CDR1 is MNHEY, CDR2 SVGEGT, per germline. The CDR3 bases are TGTGCCAGCAGTTACCCCCTGGACAGGATGAACACTGAAGCTTTCTTT. It yields the protein CASSYPLDRMNTEAFF.

The chain carries TRBV2 and TRBJ2-6, with D tentatively TRBD2 (6 bases). The germline V and J ends were trimmed by 6 bases and 0 bases, with 9 bases remaining between them. Germline assignment: CDR1 SNHLY and CDR2 FYNNEI. The CDR3 runs 15 residues. Written as DNA, the CDR3 is TGTGCCAGCAGGGGGGGTTACTCTGGGGCCAACGTCCTGACTTTC. Translating gives CASRGGYSGANVLTF.

The chain has TRBV7-8 and TRBJ1-2; 8 bases are a match to TRBD1. V gave up 1 base and J gave up 8 bases; unmatched junction bases: 15. The CDR3 runs 17 residues. Germline CDR1 and CDR2: SGHVS and FQNEAQ. DNA for the CDR3: TGTGCCAGCAGCTTAGAGTCTTGGACAGGGCTACATAGCGGCTACACCTTC. Protein product: CASSLESWTGLHSGYTF.

The rearrangement joins TRBV18 to TRBJ1-1; tentative D call: TRBD1 (5 bases). V lost 10 bases to trimming and J lost 3 bases, with 18 bases between them. Germline loops: CDR1 KGHSH, CDR2 LQKENI. The CDR3 contains 14 residues. The DNA for the CDR3 is TGTGCCACTCAACCTACGGGGGGATACACTGAAGCTTTCTTT. The encoded protein is CATQPTGGYTEAFF.

The J gene is TRBJ2-1, the V gene TRBV19, with D possibly TRBD2 on 5 matching bases. The CDR3 is 13 amino acids. Deletions cut 6 bases from V and 5 bases from J, with 11 bases between. Germline assignment: CDR1 LNHDA and CDR2 SQIVND (reference sequence). This CDR3 is CASSLGVNNEQFF. In DNA form, the CDR3 reads TGTGCCAGTAGCCTCGGGGTTAACAATGAGCAGTTCTTC.

The sample holds a few counts of this clone. The chain couples TRBV9 to TRBJ1-1; weak D call: TRBD1 (5 bases). CDR3 length equals 13 residues. The V and J ends lost 0 bases and 7 bases respectively, with 10 bases between them. The germline CDR1 and CDR2 sequences are SGDLS and YYNGEE. CDR3 residues: CASSVVSGIEAFF. DNA for the CDR3: TGTGCCAGCAGCGTAGTTTCAGGGATTGAAGCTTTCTTT.

This chain uses TRBV3-1 (or the pseudogene TRBV3-2) with TRBJ2-3; TRBD2 agrees at 7 bases. CDR1 and CDR2 from the germline V gene are LGHDT and YNNKEL (reference sequence). The CDR3 spans 16 residues. With 0 bases clipped from V and 7 bases from J, the junction kept 10 bases outside the gene matches. Here the CDR3 reads CASSQEWASGRHTQYF. The CDR3 nucleotides are TGTGCCAGCAGCCAAGAGTGGGCTAGCGGTCGCCATACGCAGTATTTT.

The V and J genes are TRBV10-3 and TRBJ1-4; D gene ambiguous. Per the germline V gene, CDR1 is ENHRY and CDR2 is SYGVKD. This CDR3 has 14 amino acids. Trimming left V 3 bases short and J 5 bases short, with 10 bases between. The DNA of the CDR3 is TGTGCCATCAGTGATAGAAGAAAGAATGAAAAACTGTTTTTT. It is translated as CAISDRRKNEKLFF.

CDR3 protein: CAWTSSQETQYF. As DNA, the CDR3 is TGTGCCTGGACTAGCAGCCAAGAGACCCAGTACTTC. The rearrangement uses TRBV30 and TRBJ2-5; D might be TRBD2 (5 bases). Trimming took off 4 bases at V and 1 base at J, with 7 bases between the two ends. This CDR3 is 12 amino acids long. Germline-derived CDR1 and CDR2 are GTSNPN and SVGIG (reference sequence).

The chain joins TRBV9 to TRBJ1-3, with D uncertain. In germline, CDR1 is SGDLS, CDR2 YYNGEE. The CDR3 runs 14 residues. V dropped 3 bases and J dropped 0 bases, with 7 bases sitting between them. The CDR3 reads CASSDRGSGNTIYF. The DNA for the CDR3 is TGTGCCAGCAGCGATCGGGGCTCTGGAAACACCATATATTTT.

The gene calls are TRBV25-1 and TRBJ2-5; D call uncertain. The CDR3 runs to 13 residues. Germline-derived CDR1 and CDR2 are MGHDK and SYGVNS. The germline V and J ends were trimmed by 1 base and 4 bases, with 7 bases remaining between them. CDR3 coding DNA: TGTGCCAGCAGTGAATGGCGGCCAGAGACCCAGTACTTC. It is translated as CASSEWRPETQYF.

This sequence joins TRBV19 and TRBJ2-5, with 7 bases lining up with TRBD1. This CDR3 has 15 amino acids. With V trimmed by 6 bases and J by 4 bases, 11 bases remained unmatched. Germline loops: CDR1 LNHDA, CDR2 SQIVND (reference sequence). The CDR3 is CASSEMTGIGETQYF. The DNA for the CDR3 is TGTGCCAGTAGCGAGATGACAGGGATCGGAGAGACCCAGTACTTC.